The rows below give T cell receptor beta chains drawn from one sample of a study of cytotoxic CD8 clonotypes in ibrutinib-treated CLL. TCRdb's table, derived via immunoSEQ multiplex PCR, lists solely in-frame clones and lacks some. The sample lists about 140,000 clones; around three quarters were seen once. The input for sequencing was PBMCs, taken after 12 months of ibrutinib treatment. These receptors were collected from a human donor with chronic lymphocytic leukemia. The CDR3 runs from the conserved cysteine through the conserved F or W. Fields, in order: D gene, V gene, J gene, clone size, CDR3 DNA, CDR3 protein. The D gene is left open where the match is weak. Expanded clones get a size class; other rows say once, few or many, or leave the size out.

-,TRBV11-2,TRBJ1-5,-,TGTGCCAGCAGCTCCTCGTCCAATAGCAATCAGCCCCAGCATTTT,CASSSSSNSNQPQHF
TRBD2,TRBV25-1,TRBJ2-5,-,TGTGCCAGCAGTTGGATAGCGGGGGGCATAGAGACCCAGTACTTC,CASSWIAGGIETQYF
-,TRBV2,TRBJ1-5,-,TGTGCCAGCAGAACGACAGTTAGCAATCAGCCCCAGCATTTT,CASRTTVSNQPQHF
-,TRBV7-8,TRBJ2-2,once,TGTGCCAGCAGCTTACCTCTGGGGCACCACGGCGGGGAGCTGTTTTTT,CASSLPLGHHGGELFF
-,TRBV19,TRBJ1-2,-,TGTGCCAGTAGTTGGCGAGCAGGGGCTAACTATGGCTACACCTTC,CASSWRAGANYGYTF
TRBD2,TRBV19,TRBJ2-7,-,TGTGCCAGTAGTATTTCGGCTAGCGGGGGGACATCCTACGAGCAGTACTTC,CASSISASGGTSYEQYF
-,TRBV7-9,TRBJ2-7,-,TGTGCCAGCAGCATCGGGAACTACGAGCAGTACTTC,CASSIGNYEQYF
TRBD1,TRBV29-1,TRBJ2-2,-,TGCAGCGTCAAGACAGGGAGCTTCGACACCGGGGAGCTGTTTTTT,CSVKTGSFDTGELFF
-,TRBV20-1,TRBJ2-7,-,TGCAGTGCTAGGGAACAGGGCGGGGAGTACTTC,CSAREQGGEYF
TRBD1,TRBV19,TRBJ2-7,-,TGTGCCAGTCGGGACAGGGTAGGCTCCTACGAGCAGTACTTC,CASRDRVGSYEQYF
-,TRBV9,TRBJ2-1,-,TGTGCCAGCAGCGACGGACCCTACAATGAGCAGTTCTTC,CASSDGPYNEQFF
-,TRBV27,TRBJ2-7,-,TGTGCCAGCAGGCGTTCTCCGGGTGGAGGGAACGAGCAGTACTTC,CASRRSPGGGNEQYF
TRBD2,TRBV27,TRBJ2-1,-,TGTGCCAGCATACTGAGCGGGACCTCCTACAATGAGCAGTTCTTC,CASILSGTSYNEQFF
TRBD1,TRBV5-5,TRBJ1-2,-,TGTGCCAGCAGCTTGGGGGGACAGGGGCCTTATGGCTACACCTTC,CASSLGGQGPYGYTF
-,TRBV5-6,TRBJ1-4,-,TGTGCCAGCAGCTGGTCGCTTTCAACTAATGAAAAACTGTTTTTT,CASSWSLSTNEKLFF
-,TRBV5-1,TRBJ2-1,-,TGCGCCAGCAGCTTGGGGTCCGGCACGAGCTCCTACAATGAGCAGTTCTTC,CASSLGSGTSSYNEQFF
-,TRBV14,TRBJ1-6,-,TGTGCCAGCAGCCAAGATAAGGGAAGTCATATGGGTTCACCCCTCCACTTT,CASSQDKGSHMGSPLHF
TRBD1,TRBV6-5,TRBJ1-2,once,TGTGCCAGCAGAGAGGGACAGGGACTTAACTATGGCTACACCTTC,CASREGQGLNYGYTF
-,TRBV29-1,TRBJ1-3,few,TGCAGCGTGGAGGCTGGGTCTGGAAACACCATATATTTT,CSVEAGSGNTIYF
-,TRBV28,TRBJ2-5,-,TGTGCCAGCAGTTTGTTAGGGGGAGAGACCCAGTACTTC,CASSLLGGETQYF
-,TRBV11-3,TRBJ1-4,once,TGTGCCAGCAGCCCGGGAGGTATAGGTTGGGCTGAAAAACTGTTTTTT,CASSPGGIGWAEKLFF
-,TRBV19,TRBJ1-1,-,TGTGCCAGTATAAACGGGCCAAGACTTCGCACTGAAGCTTTCTTT,CASINGPRLRTEAFF
-,TRBV7-6,TRBJ2-1,-,TGTGCCAGCAGCGGAGACAGTAACAATGAGCAGTTCTTC,CASSGDSNNEQFF
-,TRBV6-5,TRBJ2-1,-,TGTGCCAGCAGTTACTATCCTAAGAATGAGCAGTTCTTC,CASSYYPKNEQFF
-,TRBV6-5,TRBJ2-1,-,TGTGCCAGCAGTTACTCGATTTGGGGTCACAATGAGCAGTTCTTC,CASSYSIWGHNEQFF
-,TRBV4-3,TRBJ1-2,-,TGCGCCAGCAGCCACGCCAATCCCGGTCAAGGTGGCTACACCTTC,CASSHANPGQGGYTF
TRBD2,TRBV9,TRBJ2-3,-,TGTGCCAGCAGCGCTTTAGCGGGGTCTAGCACAGATACGCAGTATTTT,CASSALAGSSTDTQYF
-,TRBV30,TRBJ1-2,-,TGTGCCTGGGACAAGGTTAACTATGGCTACACCTTC,CAWDKVNYGYTF
-,TRBV7-6,TRBJ2-2,-,TGTGCCAGCAGCCCGCGAAACACCGGGGAGCTGTTTTTT,CASSPRNTGELFF
-,TRBV4-3,TRBJ2-4,-,TGCGCCAGCAGCCAAGCCAGGGGTCACCAAAACATTCAGTACTTC,CASSQARGHQNIQYF
-,TRBV15,TRBJ2-7,once,TGTGCCACCAGCAGTTCCAAGGCCCACGAGCAGTACTTC,CATSSSKAHEQYF
TRBD2,TRBV6-1,TRBJ2-7,-,TGTGCCAGCATCTCAGGCGGGAGGGCGCCCTACGAGCAGTACTTC,CASISGGRAPYEQYF
TRBD2,TRBV15,TRBJ2-1,once,TGTGCCACCAGCAGAGGCGGACGGGGGGGCAATGAGCAGTTCTTC,CATSRGGRGGNEQFF
-,TRBV12-2,TRBJ2-7,-,TGTGCAAGTCGCCCTTTGGGCAGCCTGTCCTGCGAGCAGTACTTC,CASRPLGSLSCEQYF
-,TRBV9,TRBJ1-2,-,TGTGCCAGCAGCGAGACGGGGTTTACCTATGGCTACACCTTC,CASSETGFTYGYTF
TRBD2,TRBV9,TRBJ2-1,-,TGTGCCAGCAGCGTAGGCGGGGGGACTACCTACAATGAGCAGTTCTTC,CASSVGGGTTYNEQFF
-,TRBV28,TRBJ1-2,-,TGTGCCAGCAGTTCGACAGGTCGTAACTATGGCTACACCTTC,CASSSTGRNYGYTF
TRBD2,TRBV28,TRBJ2-7,few,TGTGCCAGCAGAAATAGGCCTAGCGGGAGCTACTCCTACGAGCAGTACTTC,CASRNRPSGSYSYEQYF
-,TRBV11-2,TRBJ2-5,-,TGTGCCAGCACAGCTTCTAGCGCCCAGACCCAGTACTTC,CASTASSAQTQYF
-,TRBV28,TRBJ2-7,-,TGTGCCAGCAGTTTATCCCCTGGGGCAGGGGTATTGGACCAGCAGTACTTC,CASSLSPGAGVLDQQYF
TRBD1,TRBV28,TRBJ1-1,-,TGTGCCAGCAGTCCCCCACAGGGGCCGTCCAACACTGAAGCTTTCTTT,CASSPPQGPSNTEAFF
-,TRBV11-1,TRBJ1-1,few,TGTGCCAGCAGCGAGACAGAGAACACTGAAGCTTTCTTT,CASSETENTEAFF
TRBD2,TRBV7-2,TRBJ2-7,-,TGTGCCAGCAGTTGGAGAGCGGGAGGGGGAAGCGAGCAGTACTTC,CASSWRAGGGSEQYF
-,TRBV28,TRBJ2-1,-,TGTGCCAGCAAGGCTCCGGGAAACAATGAGCAGTTCTTC,CASKAPGNNEQFF
TRBD2,TRBV5-1,TRBJ2-1,-,TGCGCCAGCAGGGGAAGCGGGGGTTCGTACAATGAGCAGTTCTTC,CASRGSGGSYNEQFF
-,TRBV18,TRBJ2-7,-,TGTGCCAGCTCAAGAGGACCCCGACTCGAGCAGTACTTC,CASSRGPRLEQYF
TRBD1,TRBV14,TRBJ2-2,-,TGTGCCAGCGGCCCCCGGACAGGGGGCACCGGGGAGCTGTTTTTT,CASGPRTGGTGELFF
-,TRBV27,TRBJ1-6,-,TGTGCCAGCAGTTTAGGCCCGGCTAATAATTCACCCCTCCACTTT,CASSLGPANNSPLHF
-,TRBV7-2,TRBJ1-2,-,TGTGCCAGCAGCTTAGATGGGTTGGGTGGCTACACCTTC,CASSLDGLGGYTF
-,TRBV11-2,TRBJ2-7,-,TGTGCCAGCAGCTTAGGGCAGGGGACCTTCTACGAGCAGTACTTC,CASSLGQGTFYEQYF
-,TRBV10-2,TRBJ2-1,-,TGCGCCAGCAGTGAGTACAATGAGCAGTTCTTC,CASSEYNEQFF
-,TRBV30,TRBJ1-2,-,TGTGCCTGGAGTCCACAGGGTTATCAGGGCTACACCTTC,CAWSPQGYQGYTF
-,TRBV6-5,TRBJ2-6,-,TGTGCCAGCAGCGTGAGTTTCTCTGGGGCCAACGTCCTGACTTTC,CASSVSFSGANVLTF
TRBD1,TRBV5-5,TRBJ2-2,-,TGTGCCAGCAGCTTAGGACAGGCGTACACCGGGGAGCTGTTTTTT,CASSLGQAYTGELFF
TRBD1,TRBV19,TRBJ2-7,-,TGTGCCAGTAGTACCCTATCCACAGGGGGCGGAGGGTCGCAGTACTTC,CASSTLSTGGGGSQYF